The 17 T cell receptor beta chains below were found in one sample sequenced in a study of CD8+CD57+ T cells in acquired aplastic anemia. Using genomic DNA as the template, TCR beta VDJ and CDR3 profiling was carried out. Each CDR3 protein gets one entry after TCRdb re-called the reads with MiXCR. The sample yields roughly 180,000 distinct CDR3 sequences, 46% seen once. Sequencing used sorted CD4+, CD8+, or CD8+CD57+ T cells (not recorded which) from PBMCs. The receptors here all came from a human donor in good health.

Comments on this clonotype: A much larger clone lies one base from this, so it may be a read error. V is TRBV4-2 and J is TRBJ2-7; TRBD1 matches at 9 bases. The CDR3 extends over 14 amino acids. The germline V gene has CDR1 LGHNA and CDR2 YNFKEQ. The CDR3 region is CASGQVDRGVEQYF. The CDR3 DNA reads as TGTGCCAGCGGCCAAGTCGACAGGGGGGTCGAGCAGTACTTC.

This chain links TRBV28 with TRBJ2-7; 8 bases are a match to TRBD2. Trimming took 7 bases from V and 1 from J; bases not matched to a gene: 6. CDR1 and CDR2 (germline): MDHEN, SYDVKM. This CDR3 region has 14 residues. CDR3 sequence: CASMAGGLSYEQYF. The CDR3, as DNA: TGTGCCAGCATGGCGGGAGGACTATCCTACGAGCAGTACTTC.

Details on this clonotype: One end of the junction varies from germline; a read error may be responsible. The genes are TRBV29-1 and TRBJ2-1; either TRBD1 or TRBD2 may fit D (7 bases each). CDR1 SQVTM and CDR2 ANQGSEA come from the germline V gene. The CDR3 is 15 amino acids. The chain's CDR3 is CSVGAPTGEGNEQSF. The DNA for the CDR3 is TGCAGCGTTGGTGCCCCAACAGGGGAGGGCAATGAGCAGTCCTTC.

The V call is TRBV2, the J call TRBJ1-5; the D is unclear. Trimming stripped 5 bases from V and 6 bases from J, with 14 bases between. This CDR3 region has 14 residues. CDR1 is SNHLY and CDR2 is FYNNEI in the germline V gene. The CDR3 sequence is CASSLNLLTQPQHF. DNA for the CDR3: TGTGCCAGCAGTCTAAATCTGCTTACTCAGCCCCAGCATTTT.

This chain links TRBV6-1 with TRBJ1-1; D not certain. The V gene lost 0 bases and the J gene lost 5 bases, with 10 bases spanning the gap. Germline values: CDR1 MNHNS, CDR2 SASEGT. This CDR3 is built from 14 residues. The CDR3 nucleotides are TGTGCCAGCAGTGAAGCGGGCCTCCCGACTGAAGCTTTCTTT. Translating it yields CASSEAGLPTEAFF.

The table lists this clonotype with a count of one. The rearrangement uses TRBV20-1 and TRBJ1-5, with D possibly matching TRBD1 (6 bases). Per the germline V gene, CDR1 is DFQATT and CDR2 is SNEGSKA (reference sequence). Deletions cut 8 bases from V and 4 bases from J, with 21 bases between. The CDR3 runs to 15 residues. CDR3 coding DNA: TGCAGTATAGGTACCGCGGGACAAGGAAATCAGCCCCAGCATTTT. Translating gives CSIGTAGQGNQPQHF.

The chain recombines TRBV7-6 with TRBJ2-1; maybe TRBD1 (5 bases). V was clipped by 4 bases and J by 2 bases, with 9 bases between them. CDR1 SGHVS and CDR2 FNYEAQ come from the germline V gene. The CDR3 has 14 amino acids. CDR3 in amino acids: CASSSETAYNEQFF. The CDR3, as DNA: TGTGCCAGCAGCTCAGAGACAGCCTACAATGAGCAGTTCTTC.

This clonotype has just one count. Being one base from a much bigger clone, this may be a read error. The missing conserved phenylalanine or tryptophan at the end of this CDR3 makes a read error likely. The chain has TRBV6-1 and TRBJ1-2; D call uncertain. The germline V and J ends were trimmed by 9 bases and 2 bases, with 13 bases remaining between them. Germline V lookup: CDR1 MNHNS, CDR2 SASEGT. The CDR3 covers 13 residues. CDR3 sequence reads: CASFTWANYGYTS. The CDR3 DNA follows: TGTGCCAGTTTCACCTGGGCCAACTATGGCTACACCTCC.

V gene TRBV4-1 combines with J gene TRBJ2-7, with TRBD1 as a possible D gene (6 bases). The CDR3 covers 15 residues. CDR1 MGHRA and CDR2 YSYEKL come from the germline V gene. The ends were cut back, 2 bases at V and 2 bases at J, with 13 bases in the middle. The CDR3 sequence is CASSQFQGSTYEQYF. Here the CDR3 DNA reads TGCGCCAGCAGCCAATTTCAGGGGAGCACCTACGAGCAGTACTTC.

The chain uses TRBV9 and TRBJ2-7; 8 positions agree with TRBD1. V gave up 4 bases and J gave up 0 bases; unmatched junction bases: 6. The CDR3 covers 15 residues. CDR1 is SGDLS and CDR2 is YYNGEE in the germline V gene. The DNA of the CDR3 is TGTGCCAGCAGCCCATATGGACAGGGCTCCTACGAGCAGTACTTC. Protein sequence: CASSPYGQGSYEQYF.

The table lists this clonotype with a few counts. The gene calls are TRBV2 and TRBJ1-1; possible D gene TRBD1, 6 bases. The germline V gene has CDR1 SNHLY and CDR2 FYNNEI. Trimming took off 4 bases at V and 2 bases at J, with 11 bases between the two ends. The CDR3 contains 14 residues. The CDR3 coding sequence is TGTGCCAGCAGTGTGCTACAGGGCAACACTGAAGCTTTCTTT. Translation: CASSVLQGNTEAFF.

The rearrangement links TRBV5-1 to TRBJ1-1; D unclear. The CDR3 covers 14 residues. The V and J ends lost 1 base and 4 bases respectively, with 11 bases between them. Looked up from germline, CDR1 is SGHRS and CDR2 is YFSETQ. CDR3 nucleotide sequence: TGCGCCAGCAGCTTGTCTACAGTGATCACTGAAGCTTTCTTT. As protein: CASSLSTVITEAFF.

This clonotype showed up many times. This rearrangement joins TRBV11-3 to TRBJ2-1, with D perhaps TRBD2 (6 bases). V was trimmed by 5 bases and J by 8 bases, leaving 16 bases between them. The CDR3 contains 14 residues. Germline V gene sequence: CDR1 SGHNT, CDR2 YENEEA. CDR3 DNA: TGTGCCAGCAGCAAGGAGACGGGAGTCGATGAGCAGTTCTTC. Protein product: CASSKETGVDEQFF.

The CDR3 DNA sequence: TGTGCCAGCGGCAGTGGGGCCGGGACAGGTCACCACGAGCAGTACTTC. This sequence encodes CASGSGAGTGHHEQYF. The V gene is TRBV6-1, the J gene TRBJ2-7, with 8 bases lining up with TRBD1. The ends lost 8 bases at V and 5 bases at J; junction bases unmatched: 17. This CDR3 region has 16 residues. Germline lookup yields CDR1 MNHNS and CDR2 SASEGT.

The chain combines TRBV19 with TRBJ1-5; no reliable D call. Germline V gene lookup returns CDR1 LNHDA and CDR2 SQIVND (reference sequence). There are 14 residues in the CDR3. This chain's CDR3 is CARGGLIDNQPQHF. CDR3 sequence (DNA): TGTGCTAGAGGTGGGCTGATCGACAATCAGCCCCAGCATTTT.

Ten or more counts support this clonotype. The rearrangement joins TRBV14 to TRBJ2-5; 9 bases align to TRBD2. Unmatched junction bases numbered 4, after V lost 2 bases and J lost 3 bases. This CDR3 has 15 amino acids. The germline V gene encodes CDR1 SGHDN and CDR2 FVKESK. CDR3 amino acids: CASSQPAGGKETQYF. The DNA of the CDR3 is TGTGCCAGCAGCCAACCAGCGGGAGGTAAAGAGACCCAGTACTTC.

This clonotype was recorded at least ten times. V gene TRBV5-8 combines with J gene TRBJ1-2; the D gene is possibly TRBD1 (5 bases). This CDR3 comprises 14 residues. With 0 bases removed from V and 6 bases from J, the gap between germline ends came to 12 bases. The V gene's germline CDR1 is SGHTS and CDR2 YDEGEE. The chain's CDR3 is CASSLGTSDDGYTF. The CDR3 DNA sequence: TGTGCCAGCAGCTTGGGGACAAGCGATGATGGCTACACCTTC.